These 25 T cell receptor beta chains were all obtained from the same sample, sequenced in a study of a mutant IDH1 vaccine in newly diagnosed glioma. Antigen specificity for these receptors is unknown. Only in-frame clones appear in the TCRdb table, and some are missing; sequencing was by immunoSEQ multiplex PCR. The sample has 13,000 or so clones, roughly four fifths seen once. Time point denoted: week 47, end of study. The study gave 300 ug of mutant IDH1 20-mer peptide per vaccine dose, with topical imiquimod. Sequencing was performed on PBMCs, taken from a glioma patient whose treatment included an IDH1 peptide vaccine. Source of these receptors: a woman aged 40 to 50 with glioma.

This sequence joins TRBV19 and TRBJ2-6; D is tentatively TRBD1 or TRBD2 (5 bases each). Germline loops: CDR1 LNHDA, CDR2 SQIVND (reference sequence). Trimming cost V 6 bases and J 4 bases, with 22 bases left between them. The CDR3 runs to 18 residues. The CDR3 sequence is CASSTRQRGGSGANVLTF. The CDR3 bases are TGTGCCAGTAGCACCCGACAGCGAGGAGGCTCGGGGGCCAACGTCCTGACTTTC.

Here the CDR3 reads CASGVGGGNQPQHF. The CDR3 DNA reads as TGTGCCAGTGGGGTGGGGGGCGGCAATCAGCCCCAGCATTTT. The chain carries TRBV27 and TRBJ1-5, with D tentatively TRBD1 (6 bases). Germline V CDR1 and CDR2: MNHEY, SMNVEV (reference sequence). Trimming stripped 9 bases from V and 2 bases from J, with 14 bases between. This CDR3 region has 14 residues.

The V and J genes are TRBV11-2 and TRBJ2-1; D ambiguous. Germline loops: CDR1 SGHAT, CDR2 FQNNGV. This CDR3 has 17 residues. V was shortened by 0 bases and J by 9 bases, with 21 bases between the two germline ends. This chain's CDR3 is CASSLDGGKYIVGEQFF. For the CDR3, the DNA is TGTGCCAGCAGCTTAGATGGCGGTAAATATATAGTTGGTGAGCAGTTCTTC.

V gene TRBV11-2 combines with J gene TRBJ1-2; D might be TRBD1 (5 bases). This CDR3 spans 12 amino acids. Germline CDR1 is SGHAT and CDR2 is FQNNGV. Trimming took 3 bases from V and 4 from J, leaving 6 bases between them. The CDR3 nucleotides are TGTGCCAGCAGCTTGGGACGCTATGGCTACACCTTC. It codes for CASSLGRYGYTF.

The rearrangement links TRBV6-1 to TRBJ1-5; D gene unclear. Trimming removed 0 bases from V and 4 bases from J, with 4 bases in between. The germline V gene has CDR1 MNHNS and CDR2 SASEGT. The length of the CDR3 is 13 residues. CDR3 in DNA: TGTGCCAGCAGTGAAGCCCCGAATCAGCCCCAGCATTTT. It yields the protein CASSEAPNQPQHF.

J is TRBJ2-5 and V is TRBV29-1; 11 bases match TRBD2. Germline values: CDR1 SQVTM, CDR2 ANQGSEA. V was clipped by 7 bases and J by 5 bases; unmatched bases: 6. The CDR3 consists of 13 residues. The CDR3 sequence is CSGVAGGSETQYF. DNA of the CDR3: TGCAGCGGGGTAGCGGGGGGGAGCGAGACCCAGTACTTC. The full variable domain, completed using reference TRBV29-1 and TRBJ2-5, is SAVISQKPSRDICQRGTSLTIQCQVDSQVTMMFWYRQQPGQSLTLIATANQGSEATYESGFVIDKFPISRPNLTFSTLTVSNMSPEDSSIYLCSGVAGGSETQYFGPGTRLLVL.

This clone was recorded a few times. The chain uses TRBV27 and TRBJ2-7, with 10 positions matching TRBD1. V dropped 5 bases and J dropped 5; count of bases not matched to a gene: 6. Germline V gene data show CDR1 as MNHEY and CDR2 as SMNVEV (reference sequence). The CDR3 is 14 residues long. Here the CDR3 reads CASSAWDRGNEQYF. CDR3 DNA sequence: TGTGCCAGCAGTGCCTGGGACAGGGGCAACGAGCAGTACTTC.

The V and J genes are TRBV6-6 and TRBJ1-2; weak D call: TRBD1 (6 bases). Looked up from germline, CDR1 is MNHNY and CDR2 is SVGAGI (reference sequence). This CDR3 region has 14 residues. V was clipped by 5 bases and J by 6 bases, with 16 bases between them. CDR3: CASSRGGRFDGYTF. The CDR3 DNA sequence: TGTGCCAGCAGTAGAGGGGGGAGGTTCGATGGCTACACCTTC.

This clone is a singleton in its sample. The chain recombines TRBV18 with TRBJ1-3; no clear D. This CDR3 is built from 14 residues. Trimming took 6 bases from V and 1 from J, leaving 10 bases between them. The V gene's germline CDR1 is KGHSH and CDR2 LQKENI. The CDR3 DNA sequence: TGTGCCAGCTCCGGACCCAAATCTGGAAACACCATATATTTT. Translating gives CASSGPKSGNTIYF.

The V and J genes are TRBV5-1 and TRBJ2-7; D remains unclear. The germline V and J ends were trimmed by 4 bases and 6 bases, with 14 bases remaining between them. The CDR3 length is 13 residues. CDR1 is SGHRS and CDR2 is YFSETQ in the germline V gene. CDR3 in amino acids: CASSQTGQSEQYF. CDR3 DNA: TGCGCCAGCAGCCAAACGGGCCAGTCCGAGCAGTACTTC.

The chain joins TRBV6-5 to TRBJ1-4; 7 bases agree with TRBD1. Losses at the gene ends were 6 bases for V and 9 bases for J; bases not matched to a gene: 13. Per the germline V gene, CDR1 is MNHEY and CDR2 is SVGAGI. The CDR3 loop spans 15 amino acids. The CDR3 nucleotides read TGTGCCAGCAGGCTCCGACAGGGTGTGGAGAAAAAACTGTTTTTT. Translation gives CASRLRQGVEKKLFF.

This clone was counted between two and nine times. The chain carries TRBV5-1 and TRBJ2-3, with D maybe TRBD2 (6 bases). Trimming cost V 0 bases and J 2 bases, with 13 bases left between them. CDR3 size: 16 residues. The germline V gene has CDR1 SGHRS and CDR2 YFSETQ. CDR3 nucleotides: TGCGCCAGCAGCTTGGCGACTAGAGCGAACACAGATACGCAGTATTTT. This translates into CASSLATRANTDTQYF.

This rearrangement joins TRBV6-6 to TRBJ1-5, with D tentatively TRBD1 (6 bases). This CDR3 spans 15 amino acids. Germline values: CDR1 MNHNY, CDR2 SVGAGI (reference sequence). The V gene lost 7 bases and the J gene lost 6 bases, with 19 bases spanning the gap. The CDR3, as DNA: TGTGCCAGCACCCCCGAAGGGGGGGCCGGTCAGCCCCAGCATTTT. Its protein is CASTPEGGAGQPQHF.

The rearrangement uses TRBV5-4 and TRBJ2-7, with TRBD2 matching 8 bases. CDR1 SGHNT and CDR2 YYREEE come from the germline V gene (reference sequence). J lost 2 bases, V lost 3 bases, and 7 bases had no gene match. There are 15 residues in the CDR3. As DNA, the CDR3 is TGTGCCAGCAGCTGGGGTCGGGGGGGCCCCTACGAGCAGTACTTC. Protein product: CASSWGRGGPYEQYF. Full variable domain (rest looked up from reference TRBV5-4 and TRBJ2-7): ETGVTQSPTHLIKTRGQQVTLRCSSQSGHNTVSWYQQALGQGPQFIFQYYREEENGRGNFPPRFSGLQFPNYSSELNVNALELDDSALYLCASSWGRGGPYEQYFGPGTRLTVT.

The rearrangement uses TRBV28 and TRBJ2-6; D call uncertain. This CDR3 spans 17 amino acids. Trimming shortened V by 2 bases and J by 0 bases, and 11 bases separated the two germline ends. Germline CDR1 reads MDHEN; CDR2 reads SYDVKM. This CDR3 is CASSLRPAGSGANVLTF. In nucleotides, the CDR3 is TGTGCCAGCAGTTTACGGCCAGCAGGCTCTGGGGCCAACGTCCTGACTTTC.

The rearrangement uses TRBV2 and TRBJ2-7; D is unresolved. The CDR3 spans 13 residues. CDR1 and CDR2 from the germline V gene are SNHLY and FYNNEI. The V and J ends lost 8 bases and 2 bases respectively, with 13 bases between them. The CDR3 region is CASSVPLTYEQYF. Here the CDR3 DNA reads TGTGCCAGCTCTGTCCCCCTGACCTACGAGCAGTACTTC.

V usage is TRBV5-1 and J usage is TRBJ2-1; D is tentatively TRBD1 or TRBD2 (5 bases each). This CDR3 region has 16 residues. Trimming took off 0 bases at V and 6 bases at J, with 16 bases between the two ends. Germline V gene data show CDR1 as SGHRS and CDR2 as YFSETQ. CDR3: CASSLAGTTEGNEQFF. The CDR3 DNA follows: TGCGCCAGCAGCTTGGCGGGGACGACAGAGGGCAATGAGCAGTTCTTC.

The rearrangement joins TRBV5-4 to TRBJ2-7; 7 bases match TRBD1. Germline trimming cut 3 bases from V and 3 bases from J; bases unmatched to any gene: 6. The length of the CDR3 is 14 residues. The germline gives CDR1 SGHNT, CDR2 YYREEE (reference sequence). Here the CDR3 reads CASSSGTAYYEQYF. The CDR3 DNA follows: TGTGCCAGCAGCTCCGGGACAGCCTACTACGAGCAGTACTTC.

The gene calls are TRBV9 and TRBJ1-3; D call uncertain. The CDR3 loop spans 11 amino acids. The germline CDR1 and CDR2 sequences are SGDLS and YYNGEE. The germline V and J ends were trimmed by 7 bases and 0 bases, with 2 bases remaining between them. The CDR3 nucleotides read TGTGCCAGCCACTCTGGAAACACCATATATTTT. Translated, it gives CASHSGNTIYF.

This clone was counted a few times. This sequence joins TRBV7-3 and TRBJ1-1; D is ambiguous. Trimming removed 5 bases at V and 2 bases at J, with 12 bases between. Germline V lookup: CDR1 SGHTA, CDR2 FQGTGA. CDR3 length: 14 amino acids. The CDR3 protein is CASSPLSANTEAFF. CDR3 sequence (DNA): TGTGCCAGCAGCCCTCTTTCCGCAAACACTGAAGCTTTCTTT.

The V and J genes are TRBV28 and TRBJ1-2, with D unclear. V lost 7 bases to trimming and J lost 8 bases, with 14 bases between them. The CDR3 totals 12 residues. Germline-derived CDR1 and CDR2 are MDHEN and SYDVKM. The CDR3 DNA reads as TGTGCCAGCAAAGATGGACTTTTGGGCTACACCTTC. Its protein product is CASKDGLLGYTF.

This clone was recorded once. V usage is TRBV19 and J usage is TRBJ1-3; the D gene is possibly TRBD1 (6 bases). Deletions cut 5 bases from V and 4 bases from J, with 12 bases between. This CDR3 has 14 residues. Germline V gene lookup returns CDR1 LNHDA and CDR2 SQIVND (reference sequence). The CDR3 loop is CASSVAGTGNTIYF. CDR3 in DNA: TGTGCCAGTAGTGTCGCCGGGACAGGAAACACCATATATTTT.

The V call is TRBV6-5, the J call TRBJ1-5, with D possibly being TRBD1 (6 bases). CDR1 MNHEY and CDR2 SVGAGI come from the germline V gene. Trimming removed 6 bases from V and 6 bases from J, with 18 bases in between. The length of the CDR3 is 15 residues. In DNA, the CDR3 is TGTGCCAGCAGCCAGGGGCTCCCTTCGGGTCAGCCCCAGCATTTT. It translates to CASSQGLPSGQPQHF.

This sequence joins TRBV25-1 and TRBJ2-2; D might be TRBD1 (5 bases). Germline-derived CDR1 and CDR2 are MGHDK and SYGVNS. This CDR3 is built from 14 residues. V was trimmed by 4 bases and J by 3 bases, leaving 9 bases between them. The CDR3 coding sequence is TGTGCCAGCAGTGGTACAGGTTACACCGGGGAGCTGTTTTTT. Translation: CASSGTGYTGELFF.

The chain couples TRBV7-9 to TRBJ2-5; 9 nucleotides match TRBD1. V shed 1 base and J 1 base; nucleotides not matched to a gene: 4. CDR1 is SEHNR and CDR2 is FQNEAQ in the germline V gene (reference sequence). The CDR3 loop spans 16 amino acids. CDR3 sequence: CASSLVGTGSQETQYF. CDR3 sequence (DNA): TGTGCCAGCAGCTTAGTGGGGACAGGGTCCCAAGAGACCCAGTACTTC.